This T cell receptor beta chain was identified during a study of T-cell memory formation after mild COVID-19. About the research overall: TCR clusters were mostly donor specific.

TCRdb ran MiXCR on the 5' RACE reads and lists one entry per CDR3 protein. The sample carries around 430,000 distinct CDR3 sequences, about 17% recorded once. The germline V gene has CDR1 MGHDK and CDR2 SYGVNS. CDR3 length: 15 amino acids. Trimming removed 0 bases from V and 0 bases from J, with 6 bases in between. This clonotype has more than one count but fewer than ten. The sample was PBMCs or a T cell subset sorted from them (not recorded which). This TCR was recovered from a young man who had mild COVID-19 (a few samples of this study predate the infection). Cell type and time point are not known. J is TRBJ1-3 and V is TRBV25-1; D remains unclear. The DNA of the CDR3 is TGTGCCAGCAGTGAATATGACTTCTCTGGAAACACCATATATTTT. Translated: CASSEYDFSGNTIYF.